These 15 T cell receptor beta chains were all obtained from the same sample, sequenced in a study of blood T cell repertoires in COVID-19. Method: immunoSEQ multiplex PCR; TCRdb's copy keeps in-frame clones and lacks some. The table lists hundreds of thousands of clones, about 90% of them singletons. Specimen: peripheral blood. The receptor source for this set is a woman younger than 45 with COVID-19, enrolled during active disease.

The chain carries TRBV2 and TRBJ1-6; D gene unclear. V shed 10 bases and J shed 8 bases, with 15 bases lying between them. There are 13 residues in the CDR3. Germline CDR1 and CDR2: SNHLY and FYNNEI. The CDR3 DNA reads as TGTGCCACCGCCGCAACGCCGGATTCACCCCTCCACTTT. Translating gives CATAATPDSPLHF.

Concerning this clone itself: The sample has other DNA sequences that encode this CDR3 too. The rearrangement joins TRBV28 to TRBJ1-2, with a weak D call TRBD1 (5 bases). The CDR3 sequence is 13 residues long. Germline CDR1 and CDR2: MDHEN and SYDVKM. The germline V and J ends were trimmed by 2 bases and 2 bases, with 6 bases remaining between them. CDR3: CASSLQGNYGYTF. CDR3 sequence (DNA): TGTGCCAGCAGTTTACAGGGAAACTATGGCTACACCTTC.

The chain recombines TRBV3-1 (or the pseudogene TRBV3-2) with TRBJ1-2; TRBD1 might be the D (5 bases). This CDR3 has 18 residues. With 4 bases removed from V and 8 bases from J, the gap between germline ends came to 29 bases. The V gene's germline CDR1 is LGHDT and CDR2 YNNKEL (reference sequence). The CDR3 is CASSPSPGGGTDSRGYTF. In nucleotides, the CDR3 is TGTGCCAGCAGCCCCAGCCCAGGTGGAGGGACGGACTCTCGGGGCTACACCTTC.

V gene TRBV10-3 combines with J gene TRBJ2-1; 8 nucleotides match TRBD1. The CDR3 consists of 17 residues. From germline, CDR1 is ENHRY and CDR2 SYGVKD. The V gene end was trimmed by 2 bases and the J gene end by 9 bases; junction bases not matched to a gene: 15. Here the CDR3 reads CAISEGGRGPRMGEQFF. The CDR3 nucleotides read TGTGCCATCAGTGAGGGGGGCAGGGGGCCCCGGATGGGTGAGCAGTTCTTC.

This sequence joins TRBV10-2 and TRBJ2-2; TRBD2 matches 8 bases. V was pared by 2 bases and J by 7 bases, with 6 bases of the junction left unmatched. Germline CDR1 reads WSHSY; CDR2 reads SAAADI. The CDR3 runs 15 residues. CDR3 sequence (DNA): TGCGCCAGCAGTGAGGCAACTAGCGGTAGCGGGGAGCTGTTTTTT. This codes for CASSEATSGSGELFF.

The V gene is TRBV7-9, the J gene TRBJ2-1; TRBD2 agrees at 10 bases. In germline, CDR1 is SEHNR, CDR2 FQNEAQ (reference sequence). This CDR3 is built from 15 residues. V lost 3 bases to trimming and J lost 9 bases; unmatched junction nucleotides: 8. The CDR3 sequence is CASSFPGTSVGEQFF. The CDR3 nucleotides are TGTGCCAGCAGCTTCCCCGGGACTAGCGTCGGTGAGCAGTTCTTC.

As DNA, the CDR3 is TGTGCCAGCTCACCCCCCATCCTCGGAGGCTCAGATACGCAGTATTTT. It codes for CASSPPILGGSDTQYF. The chain employs TRBV18 and TRBJ2-3, with a tentative D call TRBD2 (5 bases). The V gene lost 3 bases and the J gene lost 4 bases, with 17 bases spanning the gap. The V gene's germline CDR1 is KGHSH and CDR2 LQKENI. The CDR3 length is 16 residues.

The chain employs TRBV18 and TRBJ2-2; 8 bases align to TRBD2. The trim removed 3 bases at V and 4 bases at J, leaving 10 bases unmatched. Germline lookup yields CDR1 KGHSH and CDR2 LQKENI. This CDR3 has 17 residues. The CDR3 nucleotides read TGTGCCAGCTCACCGGGAAGGACTAGCTCTAGCACCGGGGAGCTGTTTTTT. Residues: CASSPGRTSSSTGELFF.

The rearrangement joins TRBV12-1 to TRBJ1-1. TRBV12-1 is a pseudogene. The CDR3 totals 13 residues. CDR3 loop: CASSFEPNTEAFF. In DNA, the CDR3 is TGTGCCAGCAGCTTTGAGCCGAACACTGAAGCTTTCTTT.

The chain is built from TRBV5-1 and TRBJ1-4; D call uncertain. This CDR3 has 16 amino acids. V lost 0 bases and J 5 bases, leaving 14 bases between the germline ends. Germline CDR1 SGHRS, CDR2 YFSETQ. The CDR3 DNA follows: TGCGCCAGCAGCTTGGCCGTTGAGGCAAGGAATGAAAAACTGTTTTTT. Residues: CASSLAVEARNEKLFF.

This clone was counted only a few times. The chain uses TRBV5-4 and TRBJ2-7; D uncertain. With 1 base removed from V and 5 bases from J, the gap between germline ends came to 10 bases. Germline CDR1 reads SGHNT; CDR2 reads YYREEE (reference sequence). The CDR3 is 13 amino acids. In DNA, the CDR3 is TGTGCCAGCAGCTTGCGTAGCACTAACGAGCAGTACGTC. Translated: CASSLRSTNEQYV.

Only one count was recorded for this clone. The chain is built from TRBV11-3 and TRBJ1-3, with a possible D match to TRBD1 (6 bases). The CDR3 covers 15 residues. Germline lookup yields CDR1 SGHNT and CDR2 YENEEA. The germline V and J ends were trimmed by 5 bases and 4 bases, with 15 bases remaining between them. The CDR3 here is CASSLWGGFGNTIYF. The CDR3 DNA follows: TGTGCCAGCAGCCTCTGGGGGGGCTTCGGAAACACCATATATTTT.

CDR3 loop: CARFGTSGRDEQFF. CDR3 DNA: TGTGCCAGATTCGGGACTAGCGGGAGGGATGAGCAGTTCTTC. The V gene is TRBV18, the J gene TRBJ2-1, with 16 bases lining up with TRBD2. Germline loops: CDR1 KGHSH, CDR2 LQKENI. V trimming: 9 bases; J trimming: 8 bases; junction bases outside the gene matches: 4. The CDR3 covers 14 residues. Supplemented by reference TRBV18 and TRBJ2-1, the full variable domain reads NAGVMQNPRHLVRRRGQEARLRCSPMKGHSHVYWYRQLPEEGLKFMVYLQKENIIDESGMPKERFSAEFPKEGPSILRIQQVVRGDSAAYFCARFGTSGRDEQFFGPGTRLTVL.

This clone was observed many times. DNA for the CDR3: TGTGCCAGCAGCTTCGACAGGAACTCTAACTATGGCTACACCTTC. The encoded protein is CASSFDRNSNYGYTF. The gene calls are TRBV5-4 and TRBJ1-2; D is possibly TRBD1 (6 bases). Germline values: CDR1 SGHNT, CDR2 YYREEE (reference sequence). This CDR3 spans 15 amino acids. V was trimmed by 2 bases and J by 0 bases, leaving 11 bases between them.

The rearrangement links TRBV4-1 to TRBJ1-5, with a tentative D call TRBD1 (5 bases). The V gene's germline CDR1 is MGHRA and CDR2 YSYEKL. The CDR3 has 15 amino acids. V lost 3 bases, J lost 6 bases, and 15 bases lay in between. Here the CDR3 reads CASSQIGGFAQPQHF. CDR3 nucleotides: TGCGCCAGCAGCCAGATCGGGGGATTTGCTCAGCCCCAGCATTTT.